These T cell receptor beta chains were read from a single sample in a study of cytotoxic CD8 clonotypes in ibrutinib-treated CLL. The data were produced by immunoSEQ multiplex PCR, yet TCRdb's version contains in-frame clones alone and is incomplete. Among some 200,000 clones, more than 70% were seen once, and the ten largest hold about an eighth. The sequences come from PBMCs, collected after 12 months of ibrutinib treatment. All receptors derive from a human donor with chronic lymphocytic leukemia. CDR3s include the opening cysteine and the closing phenylalanine or tryptophan. D genes are given only for firm matches. Size values are once, few and many counts, or a class for expanded clones, and some rows have none.

V gene	clone size	D gene	J gene	CDR3 protein	CDR3 DNA
TRBV19	NA	TRBD1	TRBJ2-1	CASRTGSSYNEQFF	TGTGCCAGCAGGACAGGGAGCTCCTACAATGAGCAGTTCTTC
TRBV11-2	NA	NA	TRBJ1-2	CASSRAGQYVYGYTF	TGTGCCAGCAGCCGAGCGGGACAATATGTCTATGGCTACACCTTC
TRBV15	NA	NA	TRBJ1-4	CATSRDGGAGAANEKLFF	TGTGCCACCAGCAGAGATGGGGGGGCAGGGGCAGCTAATGAAAAACTGTTTTTT
TRBV2	NA	TRBD2	TRBJ2-7	CASVPGGTDEQYF	TGTGCCAGCGTACCGGGAGGGACTGACGAGCAGTACTTC
TRBV10-2	NA	TRBD2	TRBJ2-2	CAITTPLRLAGGPPDTGELFF	TGCGCCATCACTACGCCCCTAAGACTAGCGGGAGGGCCGCCGGACACCGGGGAGCTGTTTTTT
TRBV11-2	NA	TRBD1	TRBJ2-3	CASSLGQGSAQYF	TGTGCCAGCAGCTTAGGACAGGGTTCTGCGCAGTATTTT
TRBV5-6	NA	NA	TRBJ2-2	CASSQGFNTGELFF	TGTGCCAGCAGTCAGGGATTTAACACCGGGGAGCTGTTTTTT
TRBV7-9	NA	NA	TRBJ2-2	CASRLSESAGELFF	TGTGCCAGCAGGCTTAGTGAAAGCGCCGGGGAGCTGTTTTTT
TRBV21-1	NA	NA	TRBJ2-7	CASSITGQGLNEQYF	TGTGCCAGCAGCATTACCGGACAGGGGTTAAACGAGCAGTACTTC
TRBV2	NA	TRBD1	TRBJ1-2	CASSMRTGANYGYTF	TGTGCCAGCAGTATGCGGACAGGGGCTAACTATGGCTACACCTTC
TRBV5-1	once	TRBD2	TRBJ2-5	CASSQGAGREETQYF	TGCGCCAGCAGCCAGGGAGCAGGGAGGGAAGAGACCCAGTACTTC
TRBV7-9	NA	NA	TRBJ1-6	CASSPGSDPYNSPLHF	TGTGCCAGCAGCCCCGGATCGGACCCCTATAATTCACCCCTCCACTTT
TRBV15	NA	NA	TRBJ2-4	CATSRQRDGNIQYF	TGTGCCACCAGCAGACAGAGGGACGGAAACATTCAGTACTTC
TRBV2	NA	TRBD2	TRBJ2-1	CASTEGLAGGDEQFF	TGTGCCAGCACCGAGGGGCTAGCGGGAGGTGATGAGCAGTTCTTC
TRBV7-9	NA	NA	TRBJ2-7	CASSPGLVDYEQYF	TGTGCCAGCAGCCCGGGACTGGTAGACTACGAGCAGTACTTC
TRBV7-9	NA	NA	TRBJ1-6	CASSLVQGNSPLHF	TGTGCCAGCAGCTTAGTTCAGGGCAATTCACCCCTCCACTTT